This T cell receptor beta chain was recorded in a study of cytomegalovirus exposure and HLA in healthy donors. Overall study: Ancestry clustering placed more than 65% of some 400 genotyped donors in the Caucasian-associated cluster.

The PCR ran on 60 Vbeta and 13 Jbeta primers. Some clones are missing from TCRdb's copy, which holds only in-frame ones; the method was immunoSEQ multiplex PCR. The sample shows around 98,000 clones, about 76% of them seen only once. The CDR3 has 15 residues. CDR1 and CDR2 from the germline V gene are SNHLY and FYNNEI. Losses at the gene ends were 5 bases for V and 8 bases for J; bases not matched to a gene: 10. General study findings and limits: HLA allele associations emerged for fewer than 20,000 TCR beta sequences in a later analysis, at 0.05 false discovery rate. Later work found most CMV-associated TCR beta chains apparently HLA-restricted. Later analysis found that TCR beta chains associated with HLA were more clonally expanded than other, equally common chains.

A remark on this clone: The antigen is unknown.

What was sequenced was PBMCs. This chain connects TRBV2 to TRBJ2-1; TRBD2 aligns across 9 bases. This receptor was identified in a human donor in good health. CDR3 in DNA: TGTGCCAGCAGTTCTCGGGCGGGGGGGCTCGATGAGCAGTTCTTC. Residues: CASSSRAGGLDEQFF.